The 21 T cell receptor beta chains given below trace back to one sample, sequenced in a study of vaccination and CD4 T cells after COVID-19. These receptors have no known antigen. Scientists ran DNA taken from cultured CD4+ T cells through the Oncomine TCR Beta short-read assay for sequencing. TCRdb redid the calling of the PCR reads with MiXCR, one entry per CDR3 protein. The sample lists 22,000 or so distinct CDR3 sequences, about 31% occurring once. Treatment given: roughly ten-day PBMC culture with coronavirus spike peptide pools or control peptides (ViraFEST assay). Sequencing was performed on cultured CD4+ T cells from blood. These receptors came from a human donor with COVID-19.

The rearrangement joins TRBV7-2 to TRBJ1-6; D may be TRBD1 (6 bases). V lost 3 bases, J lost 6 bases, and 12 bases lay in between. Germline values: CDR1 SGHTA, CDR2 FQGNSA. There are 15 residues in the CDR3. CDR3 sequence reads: CASSLGTTGNSPLHF. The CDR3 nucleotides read TGTGCCAGCAGCTTGGGGACAACTGGTAATTCACCCCTCCACTTT.

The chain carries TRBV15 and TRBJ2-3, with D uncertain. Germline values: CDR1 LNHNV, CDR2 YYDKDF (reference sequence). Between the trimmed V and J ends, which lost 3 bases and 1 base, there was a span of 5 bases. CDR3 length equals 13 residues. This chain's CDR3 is CATSRDGTDTQYF. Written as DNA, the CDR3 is TGTGCCACCAGCAGGGACGGCACAGATACGCAGTATTTT.

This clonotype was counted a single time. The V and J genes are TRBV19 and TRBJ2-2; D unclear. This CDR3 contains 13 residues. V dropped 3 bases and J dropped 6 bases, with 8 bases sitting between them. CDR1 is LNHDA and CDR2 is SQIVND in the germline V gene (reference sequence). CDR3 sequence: CASSMSRAGELFF. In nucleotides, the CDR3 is TGTGCCAGTAGTATGTCGCGCGCCGGGGAGCTGTTTTTT.

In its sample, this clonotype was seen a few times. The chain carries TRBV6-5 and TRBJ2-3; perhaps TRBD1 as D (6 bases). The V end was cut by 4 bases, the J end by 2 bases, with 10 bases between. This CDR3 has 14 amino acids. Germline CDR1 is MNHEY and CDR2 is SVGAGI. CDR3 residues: CASSWTAYTDTQYF. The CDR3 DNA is TGTGCCAGCAGTTGGACAGCGTACACAGATACGCAGTATTTT.

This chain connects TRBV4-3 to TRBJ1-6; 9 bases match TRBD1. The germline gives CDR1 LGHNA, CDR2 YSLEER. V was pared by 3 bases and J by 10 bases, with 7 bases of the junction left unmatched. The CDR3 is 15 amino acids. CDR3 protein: CASSHQRDRESPLHF. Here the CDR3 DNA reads TGCGCCAGCAGCCATCAACGGGACAGGGAGTCACCCCTCCACTTT.

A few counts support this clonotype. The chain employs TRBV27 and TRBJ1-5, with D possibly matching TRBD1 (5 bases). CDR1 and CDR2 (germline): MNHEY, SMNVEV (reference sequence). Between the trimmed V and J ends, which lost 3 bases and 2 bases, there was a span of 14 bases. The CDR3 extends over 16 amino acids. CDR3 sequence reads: CASSFYSRAGNQPQHF. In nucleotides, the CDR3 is TGTGCCAGCAGTTTTTATTCCAGGGCCGGCAATCAGCCCCAGCATTTT.

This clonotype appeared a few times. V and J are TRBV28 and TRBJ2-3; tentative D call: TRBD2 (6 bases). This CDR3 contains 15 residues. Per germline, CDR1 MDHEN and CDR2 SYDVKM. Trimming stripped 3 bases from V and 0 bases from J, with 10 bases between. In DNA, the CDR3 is TGTGCCAGCAGTTTTGGAGGGATTAGCACAGATACGCAGTATTTT. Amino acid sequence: CASSFGGISTDTQYF.

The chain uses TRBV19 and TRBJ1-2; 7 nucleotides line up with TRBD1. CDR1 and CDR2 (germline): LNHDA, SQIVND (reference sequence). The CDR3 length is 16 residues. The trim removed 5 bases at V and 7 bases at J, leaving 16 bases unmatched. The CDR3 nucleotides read TGTGCCAGTAGTGCCTCCCGGCAGGGGGGCGCAGGTGGCTACACCTTC. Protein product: CASSASRQGGAGGYTF.

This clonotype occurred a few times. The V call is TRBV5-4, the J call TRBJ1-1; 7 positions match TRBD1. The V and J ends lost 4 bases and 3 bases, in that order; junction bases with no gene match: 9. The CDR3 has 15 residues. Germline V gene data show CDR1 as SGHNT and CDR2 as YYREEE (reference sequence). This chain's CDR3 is CASSPSLGQDTEAFF. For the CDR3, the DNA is TGTGCCAGCAGCCCAAGCCTCGGACAGGACACTGAAGCTTTCTTT. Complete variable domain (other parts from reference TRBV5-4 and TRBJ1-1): ETGVTQSPTHLIKTRGQQVTLRCSSQSGHNTVSWYQQALGQGPQFIFQYYREEENGRGNFPPRFSGLQFPNYSSELNVNALELDDSALYLCASSPSLGQDTEAFFGQGTRLTVV.

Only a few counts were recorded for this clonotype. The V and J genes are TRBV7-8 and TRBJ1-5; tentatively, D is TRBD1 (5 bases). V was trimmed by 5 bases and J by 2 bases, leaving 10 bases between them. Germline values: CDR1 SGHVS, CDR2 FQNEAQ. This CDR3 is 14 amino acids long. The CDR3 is CASSPTGGNQPQHF. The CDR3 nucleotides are TGTGCCAGCAGCCCCACAGGAGGCAATCAGCCCCAGCATTTT.

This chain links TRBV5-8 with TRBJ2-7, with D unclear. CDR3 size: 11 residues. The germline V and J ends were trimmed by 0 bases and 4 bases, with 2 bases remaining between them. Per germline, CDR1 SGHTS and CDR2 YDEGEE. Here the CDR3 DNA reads TGTGCCAGCAGCTTGGGGTACGAGCAGTACTTC. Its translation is CASSLGYEQYF.

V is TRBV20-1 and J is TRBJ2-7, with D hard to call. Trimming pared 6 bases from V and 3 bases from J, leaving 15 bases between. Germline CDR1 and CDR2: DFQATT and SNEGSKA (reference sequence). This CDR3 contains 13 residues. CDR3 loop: CSALLGRVYEQYF. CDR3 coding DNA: TGCAGTGCCCTTTTGGGCCGCGTCTACGAGCAGTACTTC.

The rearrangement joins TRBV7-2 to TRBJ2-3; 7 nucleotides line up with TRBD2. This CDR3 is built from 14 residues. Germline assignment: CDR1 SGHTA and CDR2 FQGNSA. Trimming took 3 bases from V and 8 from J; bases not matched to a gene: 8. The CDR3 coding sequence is TGTGCCAGCAGCTTGGGGGGGGTCAAGGGTACGCAGTATTTT. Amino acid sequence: CASSLGGVKGTQYF.

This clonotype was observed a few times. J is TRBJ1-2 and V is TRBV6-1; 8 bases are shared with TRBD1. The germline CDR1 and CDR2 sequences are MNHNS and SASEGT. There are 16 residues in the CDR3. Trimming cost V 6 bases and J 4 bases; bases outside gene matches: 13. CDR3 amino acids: CASSQPVQGGLYGYTF. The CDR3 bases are TGTGCCAGCAGCCAGCCTGTACAGGGGGGCCTCTATGGCTACACCTTC.

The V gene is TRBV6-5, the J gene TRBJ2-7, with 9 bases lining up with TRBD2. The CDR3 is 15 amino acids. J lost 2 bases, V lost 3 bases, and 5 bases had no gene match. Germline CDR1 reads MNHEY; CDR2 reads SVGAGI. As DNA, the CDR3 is TGTGCCAGCAGTTATACTAGCGGGTCCCCCTACGAGCAGTACTTC. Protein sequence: CASSYTSGSPYEQYF.

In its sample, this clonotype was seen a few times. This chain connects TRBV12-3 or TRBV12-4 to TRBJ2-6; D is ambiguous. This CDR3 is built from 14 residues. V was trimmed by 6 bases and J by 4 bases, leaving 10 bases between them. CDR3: CASSSRSGANVLTF. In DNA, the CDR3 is TGTGCCAGCAGCTCACGTTCCGGGGCCAACGTCCTGACTTTC.

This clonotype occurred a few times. The CDR3 protein is CASSGTASNQPQHF. DNA of the CDR3: TGTGCCAGTAGTGGGACAGCTAGCAATCAGCCCCAGCATTTT. The gene calls are TRBV19 and TRBJ1-5, with 7 bases identical to TRBD1. CDR3 size: 14 residues. Germline V CDR1 and CDR2: LNHDA, SQIVND (reference sequence). The V and J ends lost 5 bases and 0 bases, in that order; junction bases with no gene match: 1.

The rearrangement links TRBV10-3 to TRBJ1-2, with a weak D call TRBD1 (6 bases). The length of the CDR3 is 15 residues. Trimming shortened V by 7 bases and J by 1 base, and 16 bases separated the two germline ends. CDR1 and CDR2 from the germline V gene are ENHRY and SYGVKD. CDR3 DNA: TGTGCCATCATATCCCAACTGGACAGTAACTATGGCTACACCTTC. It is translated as CAIISQLDSNYGYTF.

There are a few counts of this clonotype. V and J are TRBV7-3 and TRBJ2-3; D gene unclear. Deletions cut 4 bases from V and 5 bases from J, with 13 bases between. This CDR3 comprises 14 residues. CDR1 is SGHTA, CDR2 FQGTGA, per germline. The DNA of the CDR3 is TGTGCCAGCAGCTCCCTCAAGGAAGGAGATACGCAGTATTTT. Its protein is CASSSLKEGDTQYF.

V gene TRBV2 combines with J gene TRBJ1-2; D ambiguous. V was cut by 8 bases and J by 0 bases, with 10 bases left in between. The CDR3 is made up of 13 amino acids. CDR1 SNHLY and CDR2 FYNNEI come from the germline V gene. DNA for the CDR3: TGTGCCAGCCTCTCATGGACTAACTATGGCTACACCTTC. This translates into CASLSWTNYGYTF.

CDR3 sequence (DNA): TGTGCCAGCAGCAAACGGGACAGCATATTAGTTTACACAGATACGCAGTATTTT. It codes for CASSKRDSILVYTDTQYF. This sequence joins TRBV21-1 and TRBJ2-3; the listed D gene, TRBD1, was not tested against the DNA. TRBV21-1 is classified as a pseudogene. The CDR3 is 18 amino acids.